These T cell receptor beta chains were read from a single sample in a study of blood T cells in healthy people across ages. TCRdb passed the 5' RACE reads through MiXCR, listing each CDR3 protein once. The profile covers 750,000 to 1,000,000 distinct CDR3 sequences, with 25% to 30% appearing a single time and roughly 10% taken by the ten largest. The data were also submitted as part of a second study, on T cells of mothers and their children.

Sequenced input: blood. These receptors were collected from a woman in her thirties or forties in good health. Each CDR3 is given with its conserved first and last residue. D genes are given only for firm matches. A row's size may be missing; if present it is once, few, many or a size class.

J gene,clone size,D gene,V gene,CDR3 protein,CDR3 DNA
TRBJ1-4,-,TRBD1,TRBV5-4,CASSPSTGNEKLFF,TGTGCCAGCAGCCCCTCGACAGGGAATGAAAAACTGTTTTTT
TRBJ1-6,many,-,TRBV3-1,CASSQATGSRTPLHF,TGTGCCAGCAGCCAAGCTACAGGTTCCCGGACACCCCTCCACTTT
TRBJ1-1,-,TRBD1,TRBV20-1,CSAYHDRARSVNTEAYF,TGCAGTGCCTATCATGACAGGGCTCGTTCTGTGAACACTGAAGCTTACTTT
TRBJ2-3,-,TRBD2,TRBV4-3,CASSQEEASGGAATQYF,TGCGCCAGCAGCCAAGAGGAGGCTAGCGGGGGGGCAGCTACGCAGTATTTT
TRBJ1-2,many,TRBD1,TRBV20-1,CSTIRDRALYGYTF,TGCAGTACCATCCGGGACAGGGCCCTCTATGGCTACACCTTC
TRBJ2-1,many,-,TRBV5-1,CASTPGNAYNEQFF,TGCGCCAGCACCCCAGGAAATGCCTACAATGAGCAGTTCTTC
TRBJ1-2,-,TRBD1,TRBV10-3,CAISAPGQGVGYTF,TGTGCCATCAGTGCCCCGGGACAGGGTGTAGGCTACACCTTC
TRBJ2-5,many,-,TRBV25-1,CASSAPRLYQETQYF,TGTGCCAGCAGTGCCCCGCGGTTGTACCAAGAGACCCAGTACTTC
TRBJ2-3,-,-,TRBV7-2,CASSPEGGLPGKQYF,TGTGCCAGCAGCCCCGAGGGGGGACTACCGGGGAAGCAGTATTTT
TRBJ1-5,few,TRBD1,TRBV7-2,CASSLGGGGHQPQHF,TGTGCCAGCAGCTTAGGGGGAGGGGGCCATCAGCCCCAGCATTTT
TRBJ1-1,-,-,TRBV2,CAGRLGTEAFF,TGTGCCGGAAGATTGGGCACTGAAGCTTTCTTT
TRBJ2-1,few,-,TRBV28,CASSWTVGEQFF,TGTGCCAGCAGTTGGACAGTGGGGGAGCAGTTCTTC
TRBJ1-5,many,TRBD1,TRBV24-1,CATGQGANQPQHF,TGTGCCACCGGACAGGGGGCTAATCAGCCCCAGCATTTT
TRBJ1-4,-,-,TRBV12-3/TRBV12-4,CASSRQLRNEKLFF,TGTGCCAGCAGCCGACAGCTCCGTAATGAAAAACTGTTTTTT
TRBJ2-3,many,-,TRBV5-1,CASRVQGVADTQYF,TGCGCCAGCAGGGTACAGGGAGTCGCAGATACGCAGTATTTT
TRBJ2-5,few,TRBD2,TRBV4-3,CASSPSGEFQETQYF,TGCGCCAGCAGCCCTAGCGGGGAATTCCAAGAGACCCAGTACTTC
TRBJ1-5,-,-,TRBV28,CASSFWGASGNQPQHF,TGTGCCAGCAGTTTTTGGGGGGCTTCGGGCAATCAGCCCCAGCATTTT
TRBJ2-5,many,-,TRBV5-1,CASSLDGLGYQETQYF,TGCGCCAGCAGCTTGGATGGGCTGGGGTACCAAGAGACCCAGTACTTC
TRBJ1-1,few,-,TRBV20-1,CSAGPRVTLNTEAFF,TGCAGTGCCGGACCCAGGGTGACTTTGAACACTGAAGCTTTCTTT
TRBJ2-5,-,-,TRBV2,CASKGGGDPETQYF,TGTGCCAGCAAGGGTGGAGGGGATCCAGAGACCCAGTACTTC
TRBJ1-2,many,-,TRBV10-3,CAISFQDRTYGYTF,TGTGCCATCAGTTTCCAGGACAGAACCTATGGCTACACCTTC
TRBJ2-1,-,-,TRBV7-9,CASSSRRQDNEQFF,TGTGCCAGCAGCTCAAGACGACAGGACAATGAGCAGTTCTTC
TRBJ1-2,-,-,TRBV3-1,CASSLAGLPYGYTF,TGTGCCAGCAGCCTCGCGGGATTGCCCTATGGCTACACCTTC
TRBJ1-2,once,-,TRBV4-3,CASRKSSSLERGYTF,TGCGCCAGCAGGAAGTCCAGCTCCTTGGAAAGGGGCTACACCTTC
TRBJ2-5,-,-,TRBV9,CVSSVEQQETQYF,TGTGTCAGCAGCGTAGAACAGCAAGAGACCCAGTACTTC
TRBJ2-7,few,-,TRBV12-3/TRBV12-4,CASSLGRGNIPYEQYF,TGTGCCAGCAGTTTGGGGAGAGGGAATATTCCCTACGAGCAGTACTTC
TRBJ1-2,-,TRBD1,TRBV12-3/TRBV12-4,CASSPTPGQAVYGYTF,TGTGCCAGCAGTCCCACTCCGGGACAGGCGGTCTATGGCTACACCTTC
TRBJ2-5,many,TRBD2,TRBV28,CASSLPSGGPDQETQYF,TGTGCCAGCAGTTTACCTAGCGGGGGGCCGGACCAAGAGACCCAGTACTTC
TRBJ1-2,once,-,TRBV28,CASSLYSQTESNYGYTF,TGTGCCAGCAGTTTATACTCGCAGACAGAGAGTAACTATGGCTACACCTTC
TRBJ2-1,many,-,TRBV28,CASSSFEQFF,TGTGCCAGCTCGTCTTTTGAGCAGTTCTTC
TRBJ1-2,few,-,TRBV2,CASMLRTAIGYTF,TGTGCCAGCATGTTAAGGACAGCCATAGGCTACACCTTC
TRBJ2-3,few,-,TRBV6-4,CASSEGSAVADAQYF,TGTGCCAGCAGTGAGGGTAGCGCGGTGGCAGATGCGCAGTATTTT
TRBJ2-7,-,TRBD2,TRBV7-2,CASSSQGGTSIYEQYF,TGTGCCAGCAGCTCCCAAGGTGGGACTAGTATCTACGAGCAGTACTTC
TRBJ1-2,once,-,TRBV20-1,CSARIPGNYGYTF,TGCAGTGCTAGAATTCCAGGGAACTATGGCTACACCTTC
TRBJ1-2,-,TRBD1,TRBV28,CASRDRGQGYTF,TGTGCCAGCCGTGACAGGGGGCAAGGCTACACCTTC
TRBJ2-7,-,-,TRBV28,CASSFPGTASYEQYF,TGTGCCAGCAGTTTCCCGGGAACGGCGTCCTACGAGCAGTACTTC
TRBJ2-5,many,-,TRBV25-1,CASSEYQALQRETQYF,TGTGCCAGCAGTGAATATCAGGCTCTCCAGAGGGAGACCCAGTACTTC
TRBJ2-4,few,-,TRBV19,CASSIGRGKNIQYF,TGTGCCAGTAGTATAGGGCGGGGCAAAAACATTCAGTACTTC
TRBJ2-3,-,TRBD2,TRBV28,CASSLQAGGPDTQYF,TGTGCCAGCAGTTTACAAGCGGGGGGGCCCGATACGCAGTATTTT
TRBJ2-1,-,TRBD2,TRBV11-2,CASSLDRRGGYEQFF,TGTGCCAGCAGCTTAGATCGACGGGGGGGCTATGAGCAGTTCTTC
TRBJ2-7,-,TRBD2,TRBV5-1,CASSLRLAGTYEQYF,TGCGCCAGCAGCTTGAGACTAGCTGGGACCTACGAGCAGTACTTC
TRBJ2-1,-,-,TRBV7-2,CASSLVVEPYNEQFF,TGTGCCAGCAGCTTAGTCGTCGAGCCCTACAATGAGCAGTTCTTC
TRBJ1-4,-,-,TRBV5-1,CASRFGTSNEKLFF,TGCGCCAGCAGGTTCGGGACAAGTAATGAAAAACTGTTTTTT
TRBJ1-2,many,-,TRBV29-1,CSVTTDLFYGYTF,TGCAGCGTTACGACAGATCTCTTCTATGGCTACACCTTC
TRBJ1-5,-,TRBD1,TRBV5-6,CASSSLRQGPAGPQHF,TGTGCCAGCAGCTCGCTACGACAGGGGCCAGCGGGGCCCCAGCATTTT
TRBJ1-2,few,-,TRBV20-1,CSARALGRSDFYGYTF,TGCAGTGCTAGAGCGTTGGGACGAAGCGACTTCTATGGCTACACCTTC